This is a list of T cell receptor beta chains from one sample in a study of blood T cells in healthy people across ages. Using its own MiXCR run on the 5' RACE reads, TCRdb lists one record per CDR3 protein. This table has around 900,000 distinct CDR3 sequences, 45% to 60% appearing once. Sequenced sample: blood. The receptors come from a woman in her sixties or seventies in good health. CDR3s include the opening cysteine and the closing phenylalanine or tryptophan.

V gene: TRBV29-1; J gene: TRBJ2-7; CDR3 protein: CSVGSPSRDWAYEQYF
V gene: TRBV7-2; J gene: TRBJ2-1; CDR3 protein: CASSRGTSGSIEQFF
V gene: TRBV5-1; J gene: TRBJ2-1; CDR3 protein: CASRLRLAGVIEQFF
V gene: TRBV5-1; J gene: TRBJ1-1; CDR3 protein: CASIVLPSRGAFF
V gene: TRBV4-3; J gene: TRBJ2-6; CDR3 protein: CASSQGIRGGNVLTF
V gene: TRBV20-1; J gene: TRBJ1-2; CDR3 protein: CSARGRGQYNYGYTF
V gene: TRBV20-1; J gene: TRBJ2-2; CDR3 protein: CSARGVNTGELFF
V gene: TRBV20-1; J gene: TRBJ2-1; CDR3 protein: CSARDKRGDKGEQFF
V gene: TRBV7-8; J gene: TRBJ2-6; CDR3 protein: CASSFLLAGAGANVLTF
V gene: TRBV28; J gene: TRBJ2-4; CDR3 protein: CASSPPRTSLINIQYF
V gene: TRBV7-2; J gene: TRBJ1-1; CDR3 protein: CASSLVSRGIILEAFF
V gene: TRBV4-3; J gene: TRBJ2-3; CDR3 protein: CASSQDLTALIEYF
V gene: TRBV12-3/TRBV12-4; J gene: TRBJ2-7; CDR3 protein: CASSFGDVAYEQYF
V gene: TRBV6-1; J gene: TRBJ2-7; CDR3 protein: CASSQTLRLLTYEQYF
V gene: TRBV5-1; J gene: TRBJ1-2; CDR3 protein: CASTYRTGSYGYTF
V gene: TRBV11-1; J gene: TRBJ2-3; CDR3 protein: CASSSGLANLFTDTQYF
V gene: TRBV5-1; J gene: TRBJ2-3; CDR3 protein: CASSSSGGLTDTQYF
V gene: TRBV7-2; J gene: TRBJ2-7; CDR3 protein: CASSFGGTATYEQYF
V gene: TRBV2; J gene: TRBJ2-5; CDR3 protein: CASSEGSGTGETQYF
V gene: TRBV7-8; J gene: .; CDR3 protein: CASSLARVAPRDEQYF
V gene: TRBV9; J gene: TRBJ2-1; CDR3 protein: CASSVQSGDNEQFF
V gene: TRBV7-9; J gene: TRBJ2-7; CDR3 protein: CASSPPGGRTHEQYF
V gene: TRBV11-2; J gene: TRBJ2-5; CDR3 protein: CASSKLGAATQETQYF
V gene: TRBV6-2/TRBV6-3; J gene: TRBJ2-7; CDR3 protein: CASSTDRGAYEQYF
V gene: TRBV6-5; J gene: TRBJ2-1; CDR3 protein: CASSYFSPNAITARSSYNEQFF
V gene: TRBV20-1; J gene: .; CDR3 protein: CTPEVLETQYF
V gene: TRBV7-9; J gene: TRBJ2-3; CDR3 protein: CASSYTFGSTDTQYF
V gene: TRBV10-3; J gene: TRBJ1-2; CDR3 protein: CAISEDYGYTF
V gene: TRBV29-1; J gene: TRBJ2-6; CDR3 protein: CSVEGHSGANVLTF
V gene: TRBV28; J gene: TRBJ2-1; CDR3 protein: CACRAVSYNEQFF
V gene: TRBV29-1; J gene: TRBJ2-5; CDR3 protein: CSVSTGRRETQYF
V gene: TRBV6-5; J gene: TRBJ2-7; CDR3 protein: CASSEVGTPYEQYF
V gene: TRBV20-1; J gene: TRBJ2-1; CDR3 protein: CSATEGLAYNEQFF
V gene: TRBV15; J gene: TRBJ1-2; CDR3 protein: CATSRDQVATTYGYTF
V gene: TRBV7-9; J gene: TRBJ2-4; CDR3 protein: CASSLGSGLAKNIQYF
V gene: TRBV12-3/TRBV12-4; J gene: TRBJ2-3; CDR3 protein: CASRPLAGPSNTQYF
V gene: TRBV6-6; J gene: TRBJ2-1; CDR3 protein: CASRKLAGGQNEQFF
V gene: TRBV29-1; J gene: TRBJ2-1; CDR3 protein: CSVVEGGWQFF
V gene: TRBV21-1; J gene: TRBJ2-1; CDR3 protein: CASSTRSAAKKGGSRAYNEQFF
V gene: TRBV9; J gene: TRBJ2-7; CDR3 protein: CASSARDVSYEQYF
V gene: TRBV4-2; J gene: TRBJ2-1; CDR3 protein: CASSQDLRSGRITGEQFF
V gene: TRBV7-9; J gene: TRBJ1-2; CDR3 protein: CASSPNGQSYGYTF
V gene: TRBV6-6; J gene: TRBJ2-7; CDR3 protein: CASSTGPSPKYEQYF
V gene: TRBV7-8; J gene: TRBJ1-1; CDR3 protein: CASSLGRRSTEAFF
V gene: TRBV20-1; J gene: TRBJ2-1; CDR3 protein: CSASRQGASLGEQFF
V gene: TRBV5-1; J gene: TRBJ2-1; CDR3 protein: CASSGDWASGKSEQFF
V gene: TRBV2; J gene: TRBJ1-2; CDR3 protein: CASSEQARGYTF
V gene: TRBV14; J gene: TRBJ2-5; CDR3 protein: CASRRVGLGETQYF
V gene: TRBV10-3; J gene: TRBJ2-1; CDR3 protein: CAVLTSGRAPEQFF
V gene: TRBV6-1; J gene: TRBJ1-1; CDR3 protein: CASSTGTGTMNTEAFF
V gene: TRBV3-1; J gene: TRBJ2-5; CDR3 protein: CASSLYSSGRIKETQYF
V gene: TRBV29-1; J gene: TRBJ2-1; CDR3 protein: CSVDGGGYNEQFF
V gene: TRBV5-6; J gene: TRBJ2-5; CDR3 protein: CASSRIGTIQETQYF
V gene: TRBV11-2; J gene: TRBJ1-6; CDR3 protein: CASSLRDRVVYSPLHF
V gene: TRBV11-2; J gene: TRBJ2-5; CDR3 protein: CASSSNRGPETQYF